One and the same sample provided the 25 T cell receptor beta chains below, sequenced in a study of T cell repertoires in cytomegalovirus infection. TCRdb reprocessed the reads via MiXCR and lists one record per CDR3 protein. The table records a few hundred thousand distinct CDR3 sequences, 20% to 25% of them present only once. The sample comprised CD8+ T cells from PBMCs. The receptors shown here come from a human donor in good health (CMV status not recorded). Some clones in this sample may be carry-over from other donors' samples.

This clonotype is a singleton in its sample. The CDR3 DNA reads as TGCAGTGCTATAAAAGGAGGCTACGAGCAGTACTTC. Protein: CSAIKGGYEQYF. The chain recombines TRBV20-1 with TRBJ2-7; tentative D call: TRBD2 (5 bases). Trimming shortened V by 4 bases and J by 3 bases, and 10 bases separated the two germline ends. The CDR3 totals 12 residues. Germline CDR1 and CDR2: DFQATT and SNEGSKA (reference sequence).

As concerns this clonotype: A much more abundant neighbour one base away suggests this may be a read error. The V gene is TRBV6-6, the J gene TRBJ2-1, with a possible D match to TRBD1 (5 bases). The CDR3 has 16 amino acids. Germline lookup yields CDR1 MNHNY and CDR2 SVGAGI (reference sequence). V was shortened by 0 bases and J by 7 bases, with 16 bases between the two germline ends. CDR3 loop: CASSYSTLGAYNEQFF. CDR3 in DNA: TGTGCCAGCAGTTACTCGACTTTAGGGGCATATAATGAGCAGTTCTTC.

The sample holds many counts of this clonotype. This sequence joins TRBV20-1 and TRBJ1-4; D call uncertain. Germline V gene data show CDR1 as DFQATT and CDR2 as SNEGSKA (reference sequence). The V and J ends lost 6 bases and 0 bases respectively, with 8 bases between them. The CDR3 has 13 residues. The CDR3 spells CSARIPTNEKLFF. CDR3 DNA sequence: TGCAGTGCAAGGATTCCAACTAATGAAAAACTGTTTTTT.

This clonotype was detected ten times or more. The V and J genes are TRBV28 and TRBJ2-3; 8 bases align to TRBD2. The CDR3 is 14 residues long. Germline V CDR1 and CDR2: MDHEN, SYDVKM. The junction had 6 bases not matched to a gene; V was cut back by 4 bases and J by 6 bases. Here the CDR3 reads CASSSRTSWDTQYF. The DNA of the CDR3 is TGTGCCAGCAGTTCGCGGACTAGCTGGGATACGCAGTATTTT.

This clonotype was seen only a few times. CDR3 in amino acids: CSVDPLGSGNTIYF. CDR3 coding DNA: TGCAGCGTTGATCCCTTAGGCTCTGGAAACACCATATATTTT. The rearrangement uses TRBV29-1 and TRBJ1-3; D is ambiguous. Germline V lookup: CDR1 SQVTM, CDR2 ANQGSEA. CDR3 length: 14 residues. The ends were cut back, 3 bases at V and 0 bases at J, with 9 bases in the middle.

The chain joins TRBV2 to TRBJ2-3; 8 nucleotides match TRBD2. Trimming at V came to 4 bases and at J to 4 bases, leaving 7 bases not matched to a gene. Germline CDR1 is SNHLY and CDR2 is FYNNEI. The CDR3 is 15 amino acids. The CDR3 DNA is TGTGCCAGCAGTGTTCGGGGGGGCATTGCAGATACGCAGTATTTT. Residues: CASSVRGGIADTQYF.

This clonotype was detected only a few times. V and J are TRBV20-1 and TRBJ2-7; TRBD1 is a possible D gene (6 bases). From germline, CDR1 is DFQATT and CDR2 SNEGSKA (reference sequence). This CDR3 has 16 residues. The ends were cut back, 6 bases at V and 0 bases at J, with 21 bases in the middle. The CDR3 sequence: CSAEDQTGTISYEQYF. The CDR3 DNA reads as TGCAGTGCCGAGGACCAAACCGGGACAATCTCCTACGAGCAGTACTTC.

J is TRBJ2-1 and V is TRBV29-1, with a weak D call TRBD1 (6 bases). Between the trimmed V and J ends, which lost 0 bases and 8 bases, there was a span of 11 bases. Germline values: CDR1 SQVTM, CDR2 ANQGSEA. CDR3 length equals 13 residues. The CDR3 reads CSVEEWDTDEQFF. DNA for the CDR3: TGCAGCGTTGAAGAGTGGGACACAGATGAGCAGTTCTTC.

This clonotype has only a few counts. The rearrangement joins TRBV5-5 to TRBJ1-5; D unresolved. The V and J ends lost 0 bases and 5 bases respectively, with 9 bases between them. The CDR3 has 14 amino acids. CDR1 is SGHKS, CDR2 YYEKEE, per germline (reference sequence). This CDR3 reads CASSLGESHQPQHF. The CDR3 DNA follows: TGTGCCAGCAGCTTGGGGGAATCCCATCAGCCCCAGCATTTT.

This clonotype occurred many times. The V call is TRBV20-1, the J call TRBJ2-1; the D is unclear. Germline CDR1 reads DFQATT; CDR2 reads SNEGSKA (reference sequence). CDR3 size: 8 residues. CDR3 DNA sequence: TGCAGCCCCAATGAGCAGTTCTTC. Translating gives CSPNEQFF.

This clonotype was recorded at least ten times. The V call is TRBV7-9, the J call TRBJ2-3; D unclear. Germline loops: CDR1 SEHNR, CDR2 FQNEAQ (reference sequence). Trimming cost V 2 bases and J 5 bases, with 5 bases left between them. The CDR3 has 12 residues. The CDR3 loop reads CASSLPGDTQYF. CDR3 sequence (DNA): TGTGCCAGCAGCTTACCAGGAGATACGCAGTATTTT.

This clonotype has at least ten counts. The chain joins TRBV29-1 to TRBJ1-2; a possible D gene is TRBD1 (6 bases). The CDR3 loop spans 13 amino acids. Deletions cut 6 bases from V and 4 bases from J, with 15 bases between. CDR1 is SQVTM, CDR2 ANQGSEA, per germline. The CDR3 reads CSVPQGMSYGYTF. The CDR3 nucleotides are TGCAGCGTGCCACAGGGAATGAGCTATGGCTACACCTTC.

The chain employs TRBV2 and TRBJ2-7; D unclear. Trimming stripped 3 bases from V and 1 base from J, with 7 bases between. There are 13 residues in the CDR3. CDR1 and CDR2 (germline): SNHLY, FYNNEI. CDR3 DNA: TGTGCCAGCAGTGACGAGCTTTCCTACGAGCAGTACTTC. This sequence encodes CASSDELSYEQYF.

Ten or more counts support this clonotype. J is TRBJ1-2 and V is TRBV12-3 or TRBV12-4; 7 positions match TRBD1. Trimming removed 3 bases from V and 3 bases from J; junction bases left unmatched: 7. CDR3 length: 15 amino acids. CDR3 amino acids: CASSLNRGSHYGYTF. The CDR3, as DNA: TGTGCCAGCAGTTTGAACAGGGGTTCGCACTATGGCTACACCTTC.

This clonotype was recorded many times. Here the CDR3 reads CAISESIRVGNQPQHF. As DNA, the CDR3 is TGTGCCATCAGTGAGTCGATCAGGGTTGGCAATCAGCCCCAGCATTTT. The J gene is TRBJ1-5, the V gene TRBV10-3, with D perhaps matching TRBD1 (5 bases). V was trimmed by 0 bases and J by 2 bases, leaving 11 bases between them. From germline, CDR1 is ENHRY and CDR2 SYGVKD. CDR3 length: 16 amino acids.

The V and J genes are TRBV7-9 and TRBJ2-1; D uncertain. Per the germline V gene, CDR1 is SEHNR and CDR2 is FQNEAQ (reference sequence). The CDR3 runs 17 residues. V shed 5 bases and J shed 7 bases, with 24 bases lying between them. The CDR3 coding sequence is TGTGCCAGCAGCCCCAAGGAAGTTGGGCAGTTGAGTAATGAGCAGTTCTTC. Residues: CASSPKEVGQLSNEQFF.

This clonotype showed up many times. V and J are TRBV7-9 and TRBJ2-5, with D possibly TRBD2 on 6 matching bases. Germline V CDR1 and CDR2: SEHNR, FQNEAQ (reference sequence). The CDR3 consists of 15 residues. V was shortened by 6 bases and J by 5 bases, with 19 bases between the two germline ends. CDR3 nucleotide sequence: TGTGCCAGCAGATCGGACTACCGGTCTCGGGAGACCCAGTACTTC. Its protein is CASRSDYRSRETQYF. Full variable domain (missing parts from reference TRBV7-9 and TRBJ2-5): DTGVSQNPRHKITKRGQNVTFRCDPISEHNRLYWYRQTLGQGPEFLTYFQNEAQLEKSRLLSDRFSAERPKGSFSTLEIQRTEQGDSAMYLCASRSDYRSRETQYFGPGTRLLVL.

The chain is built from TRBV20-1 and TRBJ2-7; 9 nucleotides match TRBD1. The CDR3 is 15 residues long. Per the germline V gene, CDR1 is DFQATT and CDR2 is SNEGSKA (reference sequence). V shed 0 bases and J 5 bases; nucleotides not matched to a gene: 8. CDR3 amino acids: CSARDITGGLDEQYF. CDR3 DNA: TGCAGTGCTAGAGACATCACAGGGGGCCTTGACGAGCAGTACTTC.

In its sample, this clonotype was seen a few times. This sequence joins TRBV5-6 and TRBJ1-4; 9 nucleotides align to TRBD1. J lost 8 bases, V lost 4 bases, and 9 bases had no gene match. Germline CDR1 is SGHDT and CDR2 is YYEEEE. The CDR3 spans 15 residues. Here the CDR3 DNA reads TGTGCCAGCAGCCGAAAGACAGGGGGAAGAGAAAAACTGTTTTTT. Translated: CASSRKTGGREKLFF.

This chain connects TRBV6-6 to TRBJ2-1, with 10 bases identical to TRBD2. This CDR3 is 17 amino acids long. The germline CDR1 and CDR2 sequences are MNHNY and SVGAGI (reference sequence). Losses at the gene ends were 6 bases for V and 8 bases for J; bases not matched to a gene: 16. The CDR3 DNA reads as TGTGCCAGCAGCAAAGGGACTAGCGTTTTCCTTGGCGATGAGCAGTTCTTC. It specifies CASSKGTSVFLGDEQFF.

J is TRBJ2-5 and V is TRBV28; 8 bases are shared with TRBD2. The junction had 5 bases not matched to a gene; V was cut back by 6 bases and J by 2 bases. This CDR3 comprises 14 residues. Germline CDR1 MDHEN, CDR2 SYDVKM. The CDR3 is CASRREGGQETQYF. In DNA, the CDR3 is TGTGCCAGCAGACGGGAGGGGGGGCAAGAGACCCAGTACTTC.

This clonotype was observed once. The DNA of the CDR3 is TGCAGCGTTTCAGGAGGGAACACTGAAGCTTTCTTT. Translation: CSVSGGNTEAFF. V is TRBV29-1 and J is TRBJ1-1; unclear D gene. There are 12 residues in the CDR3. Between the trimmed V and J ends, which lost 5 bases and 1 base, there was a span of 8 bases. Germline V gene data show CDR1 as SQVTM and CDR2 as ANQGSEA.

This clonotype occurred many times. The rearrangement links TRBV28 to TRBJ1-6; D may be TRBD1 (6 bases). CDR3 length: 15 residues. V gave up 3 bases and J gave up 8 bases, with 14 bases separating them. Germline V lookup: CDR1 MDHEN, CDR2 SYDVKM. The CDR3 spells CASSFEQGFYSPLHF. The CDR3 coding sequence is TGTGCCAGCAGTTTCGAACAGGGATTTTATTCACCCCTCCACTTT.

The rearrangement links TRBV7-9 to TRBJ2-3, with D unclear. V lost 3 bases and J lost 2, with 12 bases in between. The germline CDR1 and CDR2 sequences are SEHNR and FQNEAQ (reference sequence). This CDR3 contains 15 residues. CDR3 region: CASSFRGLITDTQYF. The CDR3 nucleotides read TGTGCCAGCAGCTTTAGAGGTTTGATCACAGATACGCAGTATTTT.

This clonotype was counted between two and nine times. The chain joins TRBV25-1 to TRBJ2-3; 7 bases fit TRBD2. The CDR3 length is 16 residues. V shed 1 base, J shed 2 bases, and the junction held 6 bases outside the gene matches. Germline V gene lookup returns CDR1 MGHDK and CDR2 SYGVNS. The CDR3 here is CASSEWASGYTDTQYF. The CDR3 DNA follows: TGTGCCAGCAGTGAATGGGCTAGCGGATACACAGATACGCAGTATTTT. Combining the CDR3 with reference TRBV25-1 and TRBJ2-3 gives the whole variable domain EADIYQTPRYLVIGTGKKITLECSQTMGHDKMYWYQQDPGMELHLIHYSYGVNSTEKGDLSSESTVSRIRTEHFPLTLESARPSHTSQYLCASSEWASGYTDTQYFGPGTRLTVL.